This entry features one T cell receptor (beta chain) sequence. Antigen: not known. Deep TCR-beta sequencing used DNA from uncultured naive and memory CD4+ T cells. Here immunoSEQ multiplex PCR was the method, and the copy in TCRdb shows in-frame clones only, minus some. The sample lists about 70,000 clones, 87% occurring once. The unexposed donors gave CD4+ T cells in 2011-2018, prior to COVID-19. CD4 enrichment then naive enrichment separated naive from memory CD4+ cells. V lost 1 base and J lost 2, with 5 bases in between. Germline values: CDR1 SGHTA, CDR2 FQGNSA. The CDR3 extends over 13 amino acids. The sample is drawn from a study of CD4 T cells in relation to SARS-CoV-2 and coronaviruses. Across the study: The HLA restriction of the shared crossreactive spike epitopes was mapped. Whole-study findings and limits: SARS-CoV-2-driven expansion was significantly weaker in crossreactive than monoreactive clones.

The V gene is TRBV7-2, the J gene TRBJ1-1; no firm D call. The specimen was memory CD4+ T cells from PBMCs. This receptor was identified in a human donor in good health. This CDR3 reads CASSLERNTEAFF. The CDR3 DNA reads as TGTGCCAGCAGCTTAGAGCGAAACACTGAAGCTTTCTTT.